This T cell receptor beta chain was captured by sequencing in a study of shared clonotypes between healthy human individuals (dated by TCRdb to the early 2020s). About the full investigation: A few men and two women, aged 18 to 49 years, made up the cohort. For each donor, CD4 naive and CD4 memory were each run on three plates, CD8 naive on two plates, and CD8 memory on one plate. Blood TCR repertoires of a handful of healthy adults were deeply sequenced to estimate repertoire size and the extent of clonotype sharing between individuals. To increase sequencing depth and limit assay-specific biases, TCR repertoire library preparation and sequencing were carried out by different laboratories using diverse techniques. Per donor, leukapheresis produced somewhere between about 0.9 and 9 billion PBMCs.

What the research found in general, with its limitations: Pairwise subsampling indicated that sequencing depth was expected to affect the degree of clonotype sharing among donors. Incomplete sequencing was indicated by rarefaction of sorted-subset datasets, despite the large sequencing depth. Sampling was restricted to blood, and TCR repertoires in tissues likely differ from the TCR repertoires found in blood. When four donors were compared, the shared fraction of clonotypes was 5% to 6.5% for naive CD4, around 3.5% for naive CD8, 2.3% for memory CD4, and 0.3% to 0.5% for memory CD8. The small number of donors limited the genetic and exposure-history diversity represented. Larger estimated clonotype richness was generally found for naive subsets than for memory subsets. Compared with non-shared clonotypes, the clonotypes found in all four sorted-subset donors had higher generation probabilities.

The CDR3 has 16 amino acids, counting the end cysteine and phenylalanine. The sequence is cut down to CDR3 DNA, 48 bases in frame from base 1. V is cut back by 2 bases and J by 0 bases, with 4 bases in the junction unmatched. From a lookup of the germline V gene, CDR1 and CDR2 are KGHSH and LQKENI. For the CD8 naive samples, CD45RO-negative cells were positively selected for CCR7, yielding a CD45RA+CCR7+ population from which TemRA cells were excluded. The donors were healthy, HIV-negative adults with no recently reported acute infections or vaccinations. All donors were Caucasian adults living in Nashville, Tennessee, USA. Blood was obtained by leukapheresis, after which PBMCs were separated by Ficoll-Histopaque density gradient centrifugation and cryopreserved in liquid nitrogen vapor phase. Analytical flow cytometry was used to check the purity and quantity of each magnetically sorted T cell population. Genomic DNA was isolated from every sorted fraction and measured by UV absorbance on a Nanodrop 2000c.

Using the deep immunoSEQ assay, TCR CDR3 regions were amplified from genomic DNA by multiplex PCR. For each cell subset, the extracted genomic DNA was distributed evenly across all wells of several immunoSEQ 96-well plates, and each plate served as one replicate. For sorted subsets, each replicate PCR was loaded with roughly 190 ng genomic DNA, equivalent to 32,000 or so T cell genomes. Purified libraries were quantified with a Qubit 3.0 fluorometer, sized on a Bioanalyzer 2100, and re-quantified with the KAPA Library Quantification kit. A separate single-read 150-cycle Illumina NextSeq 550 flow cell was used to sequence each immunoSEQ 96-well plate. In the paper's pipeline: Because the immunoSEQ output included only junctional sequences and no quality scores, the filtering could not be the same as the filtering used for full-length reads. Sequences were annotated with PyIR, a Python wrapper for IgBLAST v1.9, using IMGT germline references to assign V/J genes and CDR3. Reads with weak V/J assignments (E-value above 1e-6), missing CDR3, stop codons, out-of-frame junctions, or ambiguous translated residues were removed. V3J clonotypes were defined as sequences sharing the same inferred V gene, J gene, and CDR3 amino acid sequence. Percentage overlap between repertoires was calculated by dividing the number of shared unique clonotypes by the size of the smaller repertoire. Repertoire richness was assessed with RTK rarefaction, the Chao1 estimator, and Recon v2.1 estimates of unobserved clonotypes. For all TCRbeta clonotypes obtained by the gDNA method from a handful of donors, generation probabilities were computed with OLGA. This is the immuneACCESS table as TCRdb keeps it, with only in-frame sequences that have V and J called. A part of the clones is gone; compared with another copy, unresolved V genes explain less than half, and the rest is unexplained. V and J calls and clone size are given by that table; D and trimming were obtained from the DNA. The sample table lists about 2 million clones, roughly 94% of them with a count of one. The ten largest clones capture 0.85% to 1.3% of the sample.

Of note for this clone: Its antigen has not been determined. No base qualities exist here, and no much larger clone lies one base off it.

This TCR came from a man younger than 35 in good health. The sample comprised naive CD8+ T cells sorted from blood. In light of the paper, this sample's cell subset or site label describes: CD45RA+CCR7+. The receptor chain draws on TRBV18 and TRBJ2-5; 9 central nucleotides agree with TRBD1. This receptor has the CDR3 CASSPTDRGNQETQYF. In nucleotide form, the sequence is TGTGCCAGCTCACCAACCGACAGGGGGAACCAAGAGACCCAGTACTTC.